Sequencing of this T cell receptor beta chain was carried out in a study of shared clonotypes between healthy human individuals. In the study overall: The study drew on a couple of women and a few men aged 18 to 49 as donors. Whole-study findings and limits: Naive subsets generally exceeded memory subsets in estimated richness. Against clonotypes common to all four donors, non-shared ones had lower generation probabilities.

Authors' analysis steps: ImmunoSEQ output held junction-only sequences without quality scores, so filtering differed. Libraries were prepared by immunoSEQ multiplex PCR; TCRdb keeps only in-frame clonotypes and omits some of them. V and J calls and clone size come straight from that table; D and trimming were deduced from the DNA. The profile shows about 770,000 clones, around 70% of them singletons. The CDR3 runs to 13 residues. Germline values: CDR1 MNHNY, CDR2 SVGAGI (reference sequence). V was shortened by 0 bases and J by 2 bases, with 4 bases between the two germline ends. About this clone itself: The antigen remains unidentified. Other DNA variants within this sample encode the same CDR3.

This TCR was sampled from a woman in her 30s in good health. The genes are TRBV6-6 and TRBJ1-1, with D unresolved. Sequenced input: memory CD4+ T cells sorted from blood. Subset in this sample: CD45RA-negative fraction. The CDR3 coding sequence is TGTGCCAGCAGTTACTCGGTCAACACTGAAGCTTTCTTT. It is translated as CASSYSVNTEAFF.